A selection of T cell receptor beta chains follows, all from one sample in a study of shared clonotypes between healthy human individuals. Clones were sequenced by immunoSEQ multiplex PCR, and TCRdb holds only the in-frame ones, with some missing. The sample includes roughly 890,000 clones, over 90% seen only once; the top ten take less than 25%. Sequencing was carried out using naive CD8+ T cells sorted from blood. The receptors shown here come from a man aged 30-40 years in good health. CDR3s include the opening cysteine and the closing phenylalanine or tryptophan. D genes are given only for firm matches. Clone size is not always given. Where it is, it says once, few, many or a class for expanded clones.

NA	16	NA	TRBV18	TRBJ2-1	CASSLSRSSSYNEQFF	TGTGCCAGCTCATTATCCAGGTCCAGCTCCTACAATGAGCAGTTCTTC
once	12	NA	TRBV12-5	TRBJ2-7	CASGWGTYEQYF	TGTGCTAGTGGTTGGGGTACCTACGAGCAGTACTTC
NA	12	NA	TRBV9	TRBJ1-1	CASSFRGAEAFF	TGTGCCAGCAGCTTCAGGGGCGCTGAAGCTTTCTTT
NA	16	TRBD1	TRBV13	TRBJ2-7	CASSLQDRGLSYEQYF	TGTGCCAGCAGCTTACAAGACAGGGGCCTCTCCTACGAGCAGTACTTC
once	11	NA	TRBV29-1	TRBJ2-1	CSVGSVAEQFF	TGCAGCGTAGGTAGCGTGGCTGAGCAGTTCTTC
NA	13	NA	TRBV4-1	TRBJ1-1	CASSLEGGGAAFF	TGCGCCAGCAGCCTAGAGGGGGGGGGTGCAGCTTTCTTT
NA	13	NA	TRBV9	TRBJ1-2	CASSVGTDYGYTF	TGTGCCAGCAGCGTAGGAACGGATTATGGCTACACCTTC
once	14	NA	TRBV9	TRBJ2-1	CASGVGGSYNEQFF	TGTGCCAGCGGGGTAGGAGGCTCCTACAATGAGCAGTTCTTC
NA	14	NA	TRBV5-1	TRBJ2-7	CASSLGSNSYEQYF	TGCGCCAGCAGCTTGGGGAGCAACTCCTACGAGCAGTACTTC
NA	15	NA	TRBV7-9	TRBJ2-5	CASSFPGGRMETQYF	TGTGCCAGCAGCTTTCCTGGGGGGCGGATGGAGACCCAGTACTTC
NA	15	TRBD2	TRBV6-5	TRBJ2-1	CASSLAGGPGNEQFF	TGTGCCAGCAGTTTAGCGGGAGGGCCGGGCAATGAGCAGTTCTTC
NA	12	NA	TRBV2	TRBJ2-1	CASSVLYLEQFF	TGTGCCAGCAGTGTTTTGTATCTTGAGCAGTTCTTC
once	16	NA	TRBV29-1	TRBJ2-7	CSVLVRSRGSFYEQYF	TGCAGCGTTCTCGTCAGGTCGCGAGGGTCTTTCTACGAGCAGTACTTC
NA	14	TRBD1	TRBV30	TRBJ2-7	CAWQGQGLFYEQYF	TGTGCCTGGCAGGGACAGGGTTTGTTCTACGAGCAGTACTTC
NA	12	NA	TRBV6-5	TRBJ2-7	CASSIGGVEQYF	TGTGCCAGCTCGATAGGGGGAGTGGAGCAGTACTTC
NA	16	TRBD2	TRBV27	TRBJ2-1	CASSLILAGPYNEQFF	TGTGCCAGCAGTTTGATACTAGCGGGCCCCTACAATGAGCAGTTCTTC